This T cell receptor beta chain derives from a study of T-cell reconstitution after alpha-beta-depleted transplantation in children. Researchers prepared the TCRbeta library using unique molecular identifiers, the study reports. Via MiXCR, TCRdb re-called the PCR reads, giving one row per CDR3 protein. The sample shows about 980,000 distinct CDR3 sequences, around 30% of them seen only once. This clonotype came up a few times. The V end was cut by 5 bases, the J end by 3 bases, with 17 bases between. CDR3 length equals 14 residues. Germline V gene data show CDR1 as DFQATT and CDR2 as SNEGSKA (reference sequence).

The sample consisted of PBMCs, mostly from graft donor cells, taken 360 days after TCRalphabeta/CD19-depleted stem cell transplant. The chain recombines TRBV20-1 with TRBJ2-7; D assignment may be TRBD1 or TRBD2 (5 bases each). This TCR came from a boy under three years old who had a stem cell transplant for SCID, so the T cells may come from the graft donor. CDR3 nucleotides: TGCAGTGCTCAGGACGGGGCAGCGTTCTACGAGCAGTACTTC. Translated, it gives CSAQDGAAFYEQYF.